The 23 T cell receptor beta chains presented below share a single source sample, sequenced in a study of blood T cell repertoires in COVID-19. Here immunoSEQ multiplex PCR was the method, and the copy in TCRdb shows in-frame clones only, minus some. The table lists approximately 140,000 clones, 65% to 85% of them singletons. Sequenced sample: PBMCs or T cells enriched from blood (not recorded which). The receptors originated from a woman in her 50s who had been exposed to COVID-19.

CDR3: CASSPTGATGYEQYF. The CDR3 DNA follows: TGTGCCTCCAGCCCGACAGGGGCGACAGGCTACGAGCAGTACTTC. The chain joins TRBV6-2 or TRBV6-3 to TRBJ2-7, with 8 positions matching TRBD1. CDR3 length: 15 amino acids. J lost 3 bases, V lost 11 bases, and 15 bases had no gene match. Germline CDR1 is MNHEY and CDR2 is SVGEGT.

The chain uses TRBV29-1 and TRBJ1-3, with 7 bases that match TRBD1. The germline V gene has CDR1 SQVTM and CDR2 ANQGSEA. V dropped 4 bases and J dropped 2; count of bases not matched to a gene: 8. The CDR3 has 15 amino acids. The CDR3 DNA follows: TGCAGCGTTGGAGTCGGAACAGGGGCTGGAAACACCATATATTTT. Its translation: CSVGVGTGAGNTIYF.

The chain links TRBV9 to TRBJ1-2, with D perhaps TRBD1 (5 bases). V was shortened by 3 bases and J by 4 bases, with 10 bases between the two germline ends. The germline V gene has CDR1 SGDLS and CDR2 YYNGEE. This CDR3 region has 13 residues. The CDR3 protein is CASSAPDSYGYTF. The DNA of the CDR3 is TGTGCCAGCAGCGCACCTGACAGCTATGGCTACACCTTC.

The chain has TRBV5-1 and TRBJ2-3; 7 nucleotides align to TRBD1. CDR3 length: 14 amino acids. Trimming at V came to 6 bases and at J to 3 bases, leaving 7 bases not matched to a gene. Germline CDR1 SGHRS, CDR2 YFSETQ. The CDR3 reads CASKGQTTTDTQYF. In nucleotides, the CDR3 is TGCGCCAGCAAGGGACAGACCACGACAGATACGCAGTATTTT. The whole variable domain, remainder taken from reference TRBV5-1 and TRBJ2-3, is KAGVTQTPRYLIKTRGQQVTLSCSPISGHRSVSWYQQTPGQGLQFLFEYFSETQRNKGNFPGRFSGRQFSNSRSEMNVSTLELGDSALYLCASKGQTTTDTQYFGPGTRLTVL.

The CDR3 protein is CASSPLGGRTDTQYF. CDR3 nucleotide sequence: TGTGCCAGCAGCCCCCTGGGGGGGCGCACAGATACGCAGTATTTT. The chain links TRBV9 to TRBJ2-3, with a possible D match to TRBD2 (7 bases). The length of the CDR3 is 15 residues. Germline V gene data show CDR1 as SGDLS and CDR2 as YYNGEE. Trimming cost V 4 bases and J 1 base, with 13 bases left between them.

The chain has TRBV6-5 and TRBJ2-5; TRBD2 agrees at 9 bases. CDR3 length: 15 residues. CDR1 is MNHEY, CDR2 SVGAGI, per germline. Losses at the gene ends were 5 bases for V and 2 bases for J; bases not matched to a gene: 6. CDR3 nucleotides: TGTGCCAGCAGTCTAGTAGGACTAGCGCAAGAGACCCAGTACTTC. This sequence encodes CASSLVGLAQETQYF.

The gene calls are TRBV5-1 and TRBJ2-1, with 9 bases aligning to TRBD2. The V segment lost 0 bases and the J segment 15 bases; nucleotides outside the gene matches: 7. This CDR3 spans 13 amino acids. Germline V CDR1 and CDR2: SGHRS, YFSETQ. CDR3 DNA sequence: TGCGCCAGCAGCTTGGAAGGCGGGAGGGCCCCGTTCTTC. Its translation is CASSLEGGRAPFF.

The chain uses TRBV13 and TRBJ2-1; TRBD2 matches 7 bases. The J segment lost 8 bases and the V segment lost 5 bases, leaving 18 bases of the junction unmatched. Germline CDR1 reads PRHDT; CDR2 reads FYEKMQ (reference sequence). The CDR3 loop spans 17 amino acids. In DNA form, the CDR3 reads TGTGCCAGCAGCCCCGGACTAGGGGCCATTTCGCGGGATGAGCAGTTCTTC. It yields the protein CASSPGLGAISRDEQFF.

Comments on this clone: A read error may account for a junction end that differs from germline. The J gene is TRBJ1-5, the V gene TRBV15; possibly TRBD1 for D (6 bases). Germline values: CDR1 LNHNV, CDR2 YYDKDF (reference sequence). The CDR3 sequence is 12 residues long. The chain's CDR3 is CATSREGGTPDF. CDR3 bases: TGTGCCACCAGCAGAGAGGGGGGGACACCGGATTTT.

The rearrangement uses TRBV5-1 and TRBJ2-7; 8 bases agree with TRBD2. CDR3 length equals 16 residues. CDR1 and CDR2 from the germline V gene are SGHRS and YFSETQ. J was trimmed by 3 bases and V by 0 bases; bases with no gene match: 8. The CDR3 nucleotides read TGCGCCAGCAGCTTGGCGGGGGCTAGCGGGCTCTACGAGCAGTACTTC. As protein: CASSLAGASGLYEQYF. Full variable domain (rest looked up from reference TRBV5-1 and TRBJ2-7): KAGVTQTPRYLIKTRGQQVTLSCSPISGHRSVSWYQQTPGQGLQFLFEYFSETQRNKGNFPGRFSGRQFSNSRSEMNVSTLELGDSALYLCASSLAGASGLYEQYFGPGTRLTVT.

The chain uses TRBV6-4 and TRBJ1-2; possibly TRBD1 for D (6 bases). With 6 bases removed from V and 8 bases from J, the gap between germline ends came to 16 bases. From germline, CDR1 is MRHNA and CDR2 SNTAGT. CDR3 size: 13 residues. The CDR3 is CASSRAGTWGYTF. The CDR3 DNA reads TGTGCCAGCAGCCGTGCCGGGACATGGGGCTACACCTTC.

This rearrangement joins TRBV6-5 to TRBJ2-2; TRBD2 matches 10 bases. Germline lookup yields CDR1 MNHEY and CDR2 SVGAGI. This CDR3 has 15 amino acids. V lost 8 bases to trimming and J lost 5 bases; unmatched junction nucleotides: 8. In DNA, the CDR3 is TGTGCCAGCGAGGCTAGCGGGAGCTCTACCGGGGAGCTGTTTTTT. Protein: CASEASGSSTGELFF.

The CDR3 nucleotides read TGCAGCGTGGGCGGGACCCCGGGGGAGACCCAGTACTTC. This sequence encodes CSVGGTPGETQYF. The gene calls are TRBV29-1 and TRBJ2-5, with D tentatively TRBD2 (6 bases). The CDR3 length is 13 residues. V lost 6 bases and J lost 5, with 16 bases in between. The germline V gene encodes CDR1 SQVTM and CDR2 ANQGSEA.

The chain couples TRBV30 to TRBJ2-7; the D is unclear. CDR1 GTSNPN and CDR2 SVGIG come from the germline V gene (reference sequence). Trimming removed 2 bases at V and 2 bases at J, with 7 bases between. The CDR3 is 12 amino acids. DNA of the CDR3: TGTGCCTGGAGTCCAGAAACCTACGAGCAGTACTTC. Translated: CAWSPETYEQYF.

The chain carries TRBV6-5 and TRBJ1-3; 8 bases are a match to TRBD1. CDR1 MNHEY and CDR2 SVGAGI come from the germline V gene. V shed 6 bases, J shed 16 bases, and the junction held 11 bases outside the gene matches. The CDR3 has 12 amino acids. The CDR3 DNA reads TGTGCCAGCAGCCGGGACAGGCGCTCTGGTTATTTT. Translated: CASSRDRRSGYF.

The rearrangement links TRBV5-1 to TRBJ2-3; weak D call: TRBD2 (6 bases). Trimming removed 4 bases at V and 0 bases at J, with 15 bases between. This CDR3 comprises 16 residues. Germline-derived CDR1 and CDR2 are SGHRS and YFSETQ. CDR3 bases: TGCGCCAGCAGCCCCCGGGGGTCAGCTAGCACAGATACGCAGTATTTT. Translated: CASSPRGSASTDTQYF.

The chain uses TRBV7-6 and TRBJ2-7, with TRBD2 matching over 11 bases. The V gene end was trimmed by 2 bases and the J gene end by 4 bases; junction bases not matched to a gene: 16. Germline values: CDR1 SGHVS, CDR2 FNYEAQ. The CDR3 length is 19 residues. The CDR3 coding sequence is TGTGCCAGCAGCTTAAGCGGGACAGGGTTTAGCGGGAGGGATTACGAGCAGTACTTC. Amino acid sequence: CASSLSGTGFSGRDYEQYF.

This clone is a singleton in its sample. The chain is built from TRBV6-1 and TRBJ1-1; D gene unclear. V was trimmed by 3 bases and J by 1 base, leaving 6 bases between them. Germline V lookup: CDR1 MNHNS, CDR2 SASEGT. CDR3 size: 13 residues. The CDR3: CASSDNRNTEAFF. The DNA of the CDR3 is TGTGCCAGCAGTGATAACAGGAACACTGAAGCTTTCTTT.

The chain links TRBV5-1 to TRBJ1-1, with D maybe TRBD1 (5 bases). The CDR3 runs 15 residues. Germline values: CDR1 SGHRS, CDR2 YFSETQ. The V gene lost 0 bases and the J gene lost 6 bases, with 15 bases spanning the gap. CDR3 protein: CASSLDPRGMAEAFF. The CDR3 DNA reads TGCGCCAGCAGCTTGGACCCGCGGGGGATGGCTGAAGCTTTCTTT. Variable domain in full (rest from reference TRBV5-1 and TRBJ1-1): KAGVTQTPRYLIKTRGQQVTLSCSPISGHRSVSWYQQTPGQGLQFLFEYFSETQRNKGNFPGRFSGRQFSNSRSEMNVSTLELGDSALYLCASSLDPRGMAEAFFGQGTRLTVV.

This chain uses TRBV7-7 with TRBJ1-3; D gene uncertain. V was trimmed by 7 bases and J by 6 bases, leaving 28 bases between them. The CDR3 extends over 18 amino acids. The germline gives CDR1 SSHAT, CDR2 FNYEAQ (reference sequence). CDR3 protein: CASNHSPINGDGVNTIYF. As DNA, the CDR3 is TGTGCCAGCAACCATAGCCCCATTAACGGGGATGGGGTAAACACCATATATTTT.

This chain connects TRBV27 to TRBJ2-7; TRBD2 is a possible D gene (6 bases). The length of the CDR3 is 15 residues. Germline CDR1 reads MNHEY; CDR2 reads SMNVEV (reference sequence). V lost 8 bases, J lost 1 base, and 18 bases lay in between. For the CDR3, the DNA is TGTGCCAGCGGGAGGAGGCGAACGGGGTCCTACGAGCAGTACTTC. Protein product: CASGRRRTGSYEQYF.

In its sample, this clone was seen once. The rearrangement uses TRBV7-8 and TRBJ2-3; the match to TRBD2 covers 8 bases. Germline CDR1 SGHVS, CDR2 FQNEAQ. V shed 3 bases and J 0 bases; nucleotides not matched to a gene: 8. This CDR3 has 17 amino acids. The CDR3 protein is CASSFSGGGLSTDTQYF. For the CDR3, the DNA is TGTGCCAGCAGCTTCTCTGGCGGGGGGCTGAGCACAGATACGCAGTATTTT.

The V and J genes are TRBV23-1 and TRBJ2-3; 8 nucleotides agree with TRBD2. TRBV23-1 carries the ORF label, with uncertain function. The V gene end was trimmed by 4 bases and the J gene end by 2 bases; junction bases not matched to a gene: 11. This CDR3 is 17 amino acids long. The chain's CDR3 is CASSPTGGEGPTDTQYF. For the CDR3, the DNA is TGCGCCAGCAGTCCGACGGGGGGGGAAGGCCCCACAGATACGCAGTATTTT.